One T cell receptor (beta chain) is described in this entry. Its specificity is not known. Primers for the PCR totalled 60 Vbeta and 13 Jbeta. As originally analysed: An analysis that came later counted 80 million or so unique TCR beta chains, 10 million to 11 million shared. TCRdb keeps only in-frame clones here, not all; method: immunoSEQ multiplex PCR. From that table come the V and J calls and clone size; the DNA was used to work out D and trimming. Of 70,000 to 95,000 clones in the sample, roughly 79% were seen once. The data originate from a study of cytomegalovirus exposure and HLA in healthy donors. Study in general: An earlier analysis identified some 110 million unique TCR beta sequences in approximately 170 million T cells. Notes on the study in general: The records held CMV serostatus as the only immune exposure information. Cytomegalovirus association was listed for 170 or so TCR beta chains.

V dropped 0 bases and J dropped 5 bases, with 11 bases sitting between them. The germline CDR1 and CDR2 sequences are SGDLS and YYNGEE. This CDR3 region has 15 residues. Source material: PBMCs. The rearrangement uses TRBV9 and TRBJ2-2; D perhaps matches TRBD1 (5 bases). The receptor comes from a man aged 40-50 years in good health and CMV-seronegative. In DNA, the CDR3 is TGTGCCAGCAGCGTAGGGGGTAGACAGACCGGGGAGCTGTTTTTT. As protein: CASSVGGRQTGELFF.